This passage covers 8 T cell receptor beta chains from one sample sequenced in a study of cytomegalovirus exposure and HLA in healthy donors. Amplification used 60 Vbeta primers and 13 Jbeta primers. Generated by immunoSEQ multiplex PCR, the TCRdb table keeps only in-frame clones and is missing some. Among some 150,000 clones listed, around nine tenths were seen once. What was sequenced was PBMCs. These receptors were taken from a woman younger than 45 in good health and CMV-seronegative.

The J gene is TRBJ1-2, the V gene TRBV28; 7 nucleotides align to TRBD1. The CDR3 sequence is 16 residues long. Germline V CDR1 and CDR2: MDHEN, SYDVKM. Germline trimming cut 5 bases from V and 0 bases from J; bases unmatched to any gene: 9. The CDR3 here is CASSAPRDSSNYGYTF. CDR3 coding DNA: TGTGCCAGCAGTGCCCCCCGGGACAGCTCTAACTATGGCTACACCTTC.

V and J are TRBV7-3 and TRBJ2-3, with a weak D call TRBD2 (7 bases). The V end was cut by 2 bases, the J end by 2 bases, with 8 bases between. Germline values: CDR1 SGHTA, CDR2 FQGTGA. This CDR3 comprises 14 residues. The CDR3 sequence is CASSLGGATDTQYF. The CDR3 DNA is TGTGCCAGCAGCTTAGGGGGGGCCACAGATACGCAGTATTTT.

J is TRBJ2-7 and V is TRBV5-1; the match to TRBD1 covers 7 bases. The CDR3 contains 13 residues. The trim removed 2 bases at V and 4 bases at J, leaving 3 bases unmatched. Germline V lookup: CDR1 SGHRS, CDR2 YFSETQ. CDR3 nucleotides: TGCGCCAGCAGCTTCCTACAGGGGTACGAGCAGTACTTC. Translation gives CASSFLQGYEQYF.

The chain links TRBV19 to TRBJ2-3; possible D gene TRBD1, 5 bases. Germline V gene sequence: CDR1 LNHDA, CDR2 SQIVND (reference sequence). V lost 1 base and J 1 base, leaving 6 bases between the germline ends. The CDR3 spans 14 residues. The CDR3 nucleotides read TGTGCCAGTAGTATAGTACAGGGCACAGATACGCAGTATTTT. This gives the protein CASSIVQGTDTQYF. The variable domain in full, with the rest retrieved from reference TRBV19 and TRBJ2-3, is DGGITQSPKYLFRKEGQNVTLSCEQNLNHDAMYWYRQDPGQGLRLIYYSQIVNDFQKGDIAEGYSVSREKKESFPLTVTSAQKNPTAFYLCASSIVQGTDTQYFGPGTRLTVL.

The chain carries TRBV5-8 and TRBJ2-7; 7 nucleotides align to TRBD2. Germline CDR1 and CDR2: SGHTS and YDEGEE. The CDR3 runs to 16 residues. V shed 0 bases, J shed 7 bases, and the junction held 13 bases outside the gene matches. The CDR3 DNA follows: TGTGCCAGCAGCTTGGCCGGTAGCGGGTACGGGTGGGAGCAGTACTTC. It codes for CASSLAGSGYGWEQYF.

The rearrangement joins TRBV7-3 to TRBJ2-1, with 9 bases identical to TRBD1. V shed 5 bases, J shed 0 bases, and the junction held 5 bases outside the gene matches. Germline CDR1 SGHTA, CDR2 FQGTGA. CDR3 length: 16 amino acids. CDR3 nucleotide sequence: TGTGCCAGCAGCCCTCGGACAGGGGTCTCCTACAATGAGCAGTTCTTC. It codes for CASSPRTGVSYNEQFF.

Worth noting for this clone: The sample has other DNA sequences that encode this CDR3 too. The chain carries TRBV30 and TRBJ2-7; perhaps TRBD1 as D (6 bases). The CDR3 is 17 residues long. The germline V gene encodes CDR1 GTSNPN and CDR2 SVGIG (reference sequence). Trimming cost V 1 base and J 3 bases, with 22 bases left between them. This CDR3 is CAWSGTEPRGFSYEQYF. The CDR3 region has the DNA TGTGCCTGGAGTGGGACCGAACCCAGGGGTTTTAGCTACGAGCAGTACTTC.

The chain combines TRBV28 with TRBJ1-5; 9 bases map to TRBD1. The trim removed 3 bases at V and 2 bases at J, leaving 2 bases unmatched. The CDR3 runs 15 residues. Germline V gene data show CDR1 as MDHEN and CDR2 as SYDVKM. The CDR3 DNA sequence: TGTGCCAGCAGTTTCCGGACAGGGGGCAATCAGCCCCAGCATTTT. Translation gives CASSFRTGGNQPQHF.